Sequencing of this T cell receptor beta chain was carried out in a study of tumor-infiltrating lymphocytes in localized non-small cell lung cancer. Study-wide background: Tumor tissue and non-adjacent uninvolved lung came from each patient. Study-wide findings and caveats: Immunotypes IM1 and IM2 had similar TCR-derived T-cell fractions. TCR sequencing covered a subset of patients with enough tissue.

Note on this clone: Its antigen remains unidentified.

The V end was cut by 4 bases, the J end by 0 bases, with 12 bases between. The CDR3 extends over 15 amino acids. Per the germline V gene, CDR1 is SGHKS and CDR2 is YYEKEE (reference sequence). Profiled with immunoSEQ multiplex PCR; TCRdb holds only in-frame clones, not every one. The sample consists of 12,000 or so clones, 84% of them appearing once. This clonotype was obtained from a human donor with non-small cell lung cancer. The chain is built from TRBV5-5 and TRBJ2-3; D not certain. The sequenced sample consisted of lung tumor tissue. CDR3 nucleotide sequence: TGTGCCAGCAGCCCCCCGGTAGGGAGCACAGATACGCAGTATTTT. Its translation is CASSPPVGSTDTQYF.